Shown below are 10 T cell receptor beta chains from a single sample sequenced in a study of T cells in Graves' hyperthyroidism and ophthalmopathy. From RNA transcripts, TCR beta CDR3 regions were amplified. In the first-round RT-PCR of the TCR CDR3, the HTBI primer set was used. TCRdb used MiXCR to reprocess the multiplex PCR reads, holding one entry per CDR3 protein. The sample shows over 90,000 distinct CDR3 sequences, less than 55% of them seen only once. Sequencing was carried out using blood. The receptors here all came from a man in his forties or fifties with Graves' hyperthyroidism.

This clonotype is labeled as medium-sized. The chain carries TRBV7-8 and TRBJ2-7, with 13 bases that match TRBD2. Losses at the gene ends were 5 bases for V and 3 bases for J; bases not matched to a gene: 4. Germline V CDR1 and CDR2: SGHVS, FQNEAQ. This CDR3 contains 15 residues. CDR3 in amino acids: CASSEGLAGVYEQYF. The CDR3 DNA sequence: TGTGCCAGCAGCGAAGGACTAGCGGGAGTCTACGAGCAGTACTTC.

This clonotype has ten or more counts. This chain joins TRBV28 and TRBJ1-1; 7 bases are shared with TRBD1. The CDR3 is made up of 12 amino acids. Germline V lookup: CDR1 MDHEN, CDR2 SYDVKM. J was trimmed by 6 bases and V by 3 bases; bases with no gene match: 1. This CDR3 reads CASSFGQAEAFF. Here the CDR3 DNA reads TGTGCCAGCAGTTTTGGACAGGCTGAAGCTTTCTTT. The whole variable domain, remainder taken from reference TRBV28 and TRBJ1-1, is DVKVTQSSRYLVKRTGEKVFLECVQDMDHENMFWYRQDPGLGLRLIYFSYDVKMKEKGDIPEGYSVSREKKERFSLILESASTNQTSMYLCASSFGQAEAFFGQGTRLTVV.

This clonotype was counted many times. This sequence joins TRBV2 and TRBJ2-1, with TRBD2 as a possible D gene (6 bases). Between the trimmed V and J ends, which lost 2 bases and 9 bases, there was a span of 11 bases. The length of the CDR3 is 13 residues. The germline CDR1 and CDR2 sequences are SNHLY and FYNNEI. CDR3 coding DNA: TGTGCCAGCAGTGAAATCAGGGAGGCTGAGCAGTTCTTC. This sequence encodes CASSEIREAEQFF. Full variable domain (outside the CDR3, taken from reference TRBV2 and TRBJ2-1): EPEVTQTPSHQVTQMGQEVILRCVPISNHLYFYWYRQILGQKVEFLVSFYNNEISEKSEIFDDQFSVERPDGSNFTLKIRSTKLEDSAMYFCASSEIREAEQFFGPGTRLTVL.

This clonotype was observed once. The V call is TRBV7-3, the J call TRBJ2-1; 11 positions agree with TRBD2. V dropped 5 bases and J dropped 5; count of bases not matched to a gene: 8. CDR3 length: 16 residues. Germline V gene sequence: CDR1 SGHTA, CDR2 FQGTGA. The CDR3 sequence is CASSIPGTSGHNEQFF. CDR3 DNA: TGTGCCAGCAGCATACCCGGGACTAGCGGCCACAATGAGCAGTTCTTC.

V gene TRBV2 combines with J gene TRBJ1-5; D not certain. The ends were cut back, 11 bases at V and 4 bases at J, with 15 bases in the middle. The CDR3 is 13 amino acids. Looked up from germline, CDR1 is SNHLY and CDR2 is FYNNEI. CDR3 in amino acids: CARQRTENQPQHF. CDR3 nucleotides: TGTGCCCGCCAAAGGACGGAGAATCAGCCCCAGCATTTT. The whole variable domain, remainder taken from reference TRBV2 and TRBJ1-5, is EPEVTQTPSHQVTQMGQEVILRCVPISNHLYFYWYRQILGQKVEFLVSFYNNEISEKSEIFDDQFSVERPDGSNFTLKIRSTKLEDSAMYFCARQRTENQPQHFGDGTRLSIL.

This sequence joins TRBV20-1 and TRBJ2-7; 11 nucleotides line up with TRBD1. Trimming removed 3 bases from V and 2 bases from J; junction bases left unmatched: 9. The CDR3 length is 16 residues. Germline-derived CDR1 and CDR2 are DFQATT and SNEGSKA (reference sequence). CDR3 DNA sequence: TGCAGTGCTAGGGGGACAGGGGGAAAGTTGCCCTACGAGCAGTACTTC. Its protein product is CSARGTGGKLPYEQYF.

This chain uses TRBV2 with TRBJ2-3, with D possibly being TRBD1 or TRBD2 (5 bases each). Germline V gene sequence: CDR1 SNHLY, CDR2 FYNNEI. CDR3 length: 15 residues. The ends were cut back, 7 bases at V and 6 bases at J, with 20 bases in the middle. CDR3 loop: CASTLRGGAGDTQYF. DNA for the CDR3: TGTGCCAGCACATTACGGGGTGGGGCCGGGGATACGCAGTATTTT. Variable domain in full (rest from reference TRBV2 and TRBJ2-3): EPEVTQTPSHQVTQMGQEVILRCVPISNHLYFYWYRQILGQKVEFLVSFYNNEISEKSEIFDDQFSVERPDGSNFTLKIRSTKLEDSAMYFCASTLRGGAGDTQYFGPGTRLTVL.

This clonotype was counted at least ten times. The chain is built from TRBV19 and TRBJ2-5; D remains unclear. The CDR3 consists of 12 residues. Trimming removed 4 bases from V and 4 bases from J, with 7 bases in between. In germline, CDR1 is LNHDA, CDR2 SQIVND (reference sequence). CDR3 nucleotide sequence: TGTGCCAGTAGTAGCATCCCAGAGACCCAGTACTTC. Translation gives CASSSIPETQYF.

There are many counts of this clonotype. The CDR3 DNA reads TGTGCCAGCAGCCGCCCGAGGGAACGCTACACCTTC. Translation gives CASSRPRERYTF. The V gene is TRBV6-5, the J gene TRBJ1-2; D remains ambiguous. CDR3 length: 12 amino acids. V was pared by 6 bases and J by 9 bases, with 14 bases between. Germline lookup yields CDR1 MNHEY and CDR2 SVGAGI.

This clonotype was recorded only once. Mismatch with germline at one junction end may stem from a read error. The chain employs TRBV20-1 and TRBJ2-5; 9 bases agree with TRBD2. Looked up from germline, CDR1 is DFQATT and CDR2 is SNEGSKA (reference sequence). The CDR3 is made up of 15 amino acids. The CDR3 is CSARGVSGSEESQYF. Written as DNA, the CDR3 is TGCAGTGCTAGGGGGGTTAGCGGGAGTGAGGAGAGCCAGTACTTC.